This TCR beta chain emerged from a study of shared clonotypes between healthy human individuals. Data came from immunoSEQ multiplex PCR; TCRdb stores just in-frame clones and leaves some out. The sample has 1.6 million or so clones; 98% are singletons. Trimming shortened V by 5 bases and J by 1 base, and 17 bases separated the two germline ends. Per the germline V gene, CDR1 is SGHAT and CDR2 is FQNNGV. The CDR3 sequence is 16 residues long. Comments on this clone: The antigen remains unidentified.

Findings and caveats of the study: What limited the represented genetic and exposure-history diversity was the small number of donors.

Material for sequencing was naive CD4+ T cells sorted from blood. Subset denoted: CD45RA+ positively selected. This sequence was found in a man aged 25 to 40 in good health. The V and J genes are TRBV11-2 and TRBJ1-2, with D perhaps TRBD1 (6 bases). The CDR3 is CASSISSGQINYGYTF. The CDR3 bases are TGTGCCAGCAGCATTAGTTCGGGACAAATTAACTATGGCTACACCTTC.